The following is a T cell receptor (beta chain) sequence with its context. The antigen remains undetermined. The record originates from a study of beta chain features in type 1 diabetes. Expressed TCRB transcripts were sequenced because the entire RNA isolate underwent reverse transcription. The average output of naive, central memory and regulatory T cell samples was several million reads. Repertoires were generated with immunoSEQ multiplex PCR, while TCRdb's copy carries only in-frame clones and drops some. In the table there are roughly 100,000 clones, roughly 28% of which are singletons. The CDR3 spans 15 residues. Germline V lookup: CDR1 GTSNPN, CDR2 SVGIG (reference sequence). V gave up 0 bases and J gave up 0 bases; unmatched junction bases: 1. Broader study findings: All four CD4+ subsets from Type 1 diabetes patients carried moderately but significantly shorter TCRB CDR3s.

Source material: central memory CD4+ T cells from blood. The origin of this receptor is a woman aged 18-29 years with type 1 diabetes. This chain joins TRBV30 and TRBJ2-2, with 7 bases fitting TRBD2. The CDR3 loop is CAWSVRGANTGELFF. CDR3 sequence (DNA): TGTGCCTGGAGTGTCCGGGGGGCGAACACCGGGGAGCTGTTTTTT. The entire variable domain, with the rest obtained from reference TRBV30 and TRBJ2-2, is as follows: SQTIHQWPATLVQPVGSPLSLECTVEGTSNPNLYWYRQAAGRGLQLLFYSVGIGQISSEVPQNLSASRPQDRQFILSSKKLLLSDSGFYLCAWSVRGANTGELFFGEGSRLTVL.